This TCR beta chain emerged from a study of a mutant IDH1 vaccine in newly diagnosed glioma (dated by TCRdb to 2020 to 2023). In the study overall: Patients were given eight vaccinations, in weeks 1, 3, 5, 7, 11, 15, 19 and 23, which matched visits V03 through V10. The approximately 29 treated patients were around 60% male and roughly 40% female, with a mean age of approximately 40 years. Vaccination started 4-6 weeks after radiotherapy alone, or was given together with temozolomide cycles in the groups whose treatment included chemotherapy. Prior to enrollment, standard therapy consisting of radiotherapy alone, temozolomide alone, or radiochemotherapy with temozolomide had been administered to patients, with the combination being received by most patients. For exploratory analyses, 25 to 30 treated patients had longitudinal TCRB deep sequencing done wherever samples were available. Peripheral blood was drawn at six visits: V03 (baseline), V05, V07, V10, V12 and V13.

General findings and caveats noted by the study authors: Changes in the top peripheral T cell clonotypes picked up by TCRB sequencing did not appear to be linked to pseudoprogression. Availability determined which PBMC samples were chosen for TCRB deep sequencing. Vaccine-induced immune responses across multiple MHC alleles were detected in 80% to 95% of patients. The authors noted that analyses of patient blood samples could not be reproduced because of sample limitations.

The meaning of the sample's time point label: week 11, during vaccination. Each vaccine dose, consisting of 300 ug of a 20-mer mutant IDH1 peptide in Montanide, was administered subcutaneously with topical imiquimod. Donors had newly diagnosed WHO grade 3 or 4 IDH1-mutant astrocytomas with loss of nuclear ATRX. The samples were drawn from NOA16, a multicentre, single-arm, open-label phase I trial in Germany that tested a mutant IDH1 peptide vaccine in humans for the first time. The DNeasy Blood and Tissue Kit was used to extract genomic DNA from EDTA blood for TCRB sequencing. Receptor amplification or capture employed the immunoSEQ multiplex PCR assay. Rearranged TCR beta chain sequences were amplified with the hsTCRB Kit following the manufacturer's protocol. An Illumina MiSeq was used to sequence the TCRB libraries. As for how the authors treated the data: The kit vendor's proprietary platform handled demultiplexing, trimming and gene mapping. Entries here come from immuneACCESS through TCRdb and include only in-frame sequences with V and J called. Some clones fail to appear in such tables; in the studies checked, an unresolved V gene covers under half of the shortfall, and the cause of the remainder is unknown. D and trimming were read from the DNA, whereas the V and J calls and clone size are those reported in that table. This sample gives some 130,000 clones in total; just under 80% of them show up just once. The top ten hold 5.5% of the sample.

Details on this clone: Its antigen remains unidentified. Within one base of it there is no much larger clone, and no base qualities were kept.

The input for sequencing was PBMCs, taken from a glioma patient whose treatment included an IDH1 peptide vaccine. The receptor was derived from a man aged 40-55 years with glioma.

The DNA is as follows: TGTGCCAGCAGCAAAGAGGGGGGTGCGGATACGCAGTATTTT. Its protein reads: CASSKEGGADTQYF. The sequence links TRBV21-1 to TRBJ2-3. TRBV21-1 is a pseudogene segment. The cysteine opens and the phenylalanine closes a CDR3 of 14 amino acids. The retained sequence is limited to the CDR3, 42 bases, with the frame set at the first base.